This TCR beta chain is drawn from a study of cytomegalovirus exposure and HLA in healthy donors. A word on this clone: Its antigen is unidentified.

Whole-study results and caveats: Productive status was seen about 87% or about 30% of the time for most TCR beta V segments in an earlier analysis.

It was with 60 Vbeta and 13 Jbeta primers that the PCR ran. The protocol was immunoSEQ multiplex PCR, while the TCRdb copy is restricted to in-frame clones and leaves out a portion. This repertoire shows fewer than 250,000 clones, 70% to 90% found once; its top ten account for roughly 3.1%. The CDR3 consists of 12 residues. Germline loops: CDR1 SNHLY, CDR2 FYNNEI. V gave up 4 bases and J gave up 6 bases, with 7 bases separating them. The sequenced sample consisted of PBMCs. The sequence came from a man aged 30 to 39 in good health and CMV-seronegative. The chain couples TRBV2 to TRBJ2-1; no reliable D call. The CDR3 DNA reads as TGTGCCAGCAGTGGTTCAGTCAATGAGCAGTTCTTC. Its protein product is CASSGSVNEQFF.